The subject of this entry is one TCR beta chain. Isolated PBMCs totaled at least 6 million in each sample. This sample is drawn from a study of blood T cells in healthy people across ages. A J-beta primer mix and a sample-barcoded 5' primer were used in a second PCR of about 6 to 12 cycles. A single record per CDR3 protein comes from TCRdb applying MiXCR to the 5' RACE reads. The table includes 660,000 or so distinct CDR3 sequences, 58% detected once. The CDR3 length is 13 residues. V dropped 0 bases and J dropped 7 bases, with 10 bases sitting between them. The source of this sequence is a man in his 60s in good health. The sample comprised blood. This chain joins TRBV12-3 or TRBV12-4 and TRBJ2-7, with D unresolved. CDR3 sequence (DNA): TGTGCCAGCAGTTTAGCAGGGCTGGGGGAGCAGTACTTC. This codes for CASSLAGLGEQYF.